This T cell receptor (beta chain) was obtained from a study of cytomegalovirus exposure and HLA in healthy donors. Study-wide results and caveats: Previously analyzed data showed that most TCR beta V segments were productive at a frequency of about 90% or about 30%.

The CDR3 extends over 15 amino acids. Germline V gene data show CDR1 as MGHRA and CDR2 as YSYEKL. The ends were cut back, 1 base at V and 0 bases at J, with 10 bases in the middle. Whereas donors were nominally healthy upon sampling, unrecorded immune exposures were probable. It was with 60 Vbeta and 13 Jbeta primers that the PCR ran. Using immunoSEQ multiplex PCR, the repertoire was profiled, and TCRdb retains in-frame clones only, with some absent. The sample shows about 89,000 clones, roughly 85% of them seen only once. In the case of this clone: Its antigen is undetermined.

Source material: PBMCs. The V and J genes are TRBV4-1 and TRBJ2-7; D is uncertain. The clonotype originates from a man aged 40-55 years in good health and CMV-seropositive. The CDR3 is CASSQAGLSSYEQYF. The CDR3 bases are TGCGCCAGCAGCCAAGCAGGTCTCAGCTCCTACGAGCAGTACTTC.